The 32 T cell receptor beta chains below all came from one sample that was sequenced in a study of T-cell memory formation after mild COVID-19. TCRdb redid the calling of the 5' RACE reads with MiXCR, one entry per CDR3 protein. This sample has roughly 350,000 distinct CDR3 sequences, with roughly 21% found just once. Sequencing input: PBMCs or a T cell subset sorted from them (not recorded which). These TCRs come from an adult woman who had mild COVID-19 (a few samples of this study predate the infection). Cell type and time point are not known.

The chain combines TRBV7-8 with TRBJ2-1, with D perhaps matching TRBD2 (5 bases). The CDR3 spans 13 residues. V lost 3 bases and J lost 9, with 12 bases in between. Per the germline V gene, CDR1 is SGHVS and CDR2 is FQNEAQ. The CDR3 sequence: CASSLNVRGEQFF. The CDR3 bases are TGTGCCAGCAGCTTGAATGTCCGGGGTGAGCAGTTCTTC.

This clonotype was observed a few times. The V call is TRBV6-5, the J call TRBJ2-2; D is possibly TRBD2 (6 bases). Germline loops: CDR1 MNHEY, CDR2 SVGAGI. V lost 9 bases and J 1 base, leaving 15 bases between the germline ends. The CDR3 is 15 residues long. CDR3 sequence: CASRRAVGNTGELFF. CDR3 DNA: TGTGCCAGTCGGAGGGCAGTAGGGAACACCGGGGAGCTGTTTTTT.

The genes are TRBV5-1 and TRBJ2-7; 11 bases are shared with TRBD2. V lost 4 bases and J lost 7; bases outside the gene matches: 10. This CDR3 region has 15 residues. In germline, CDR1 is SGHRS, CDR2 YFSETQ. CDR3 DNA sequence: TGCGCCAGCAGCACGATAGCGGGAGGGCCGCGGGAGCAGTACTTC. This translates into CASSTIAGGPREQYF.

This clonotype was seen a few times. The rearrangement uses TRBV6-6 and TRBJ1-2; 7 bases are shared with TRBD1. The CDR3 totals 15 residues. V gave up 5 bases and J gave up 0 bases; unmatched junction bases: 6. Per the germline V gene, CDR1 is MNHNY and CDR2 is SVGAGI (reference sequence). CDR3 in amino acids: CASSNRGQANYGYTF. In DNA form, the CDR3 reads TGTGCCAGCAGTAATAGGGGGCAAGCTAACTATGGCTACACCTTC.

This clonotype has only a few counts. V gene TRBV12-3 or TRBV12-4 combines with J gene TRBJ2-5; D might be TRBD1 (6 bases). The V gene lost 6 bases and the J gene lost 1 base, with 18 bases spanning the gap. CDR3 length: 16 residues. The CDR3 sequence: CASSPYVGARQETQYF. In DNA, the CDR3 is TGTGCCAGCAGCCCCTATGTGGGGGCCCGCCAAGAGACCCAGTACTTC.

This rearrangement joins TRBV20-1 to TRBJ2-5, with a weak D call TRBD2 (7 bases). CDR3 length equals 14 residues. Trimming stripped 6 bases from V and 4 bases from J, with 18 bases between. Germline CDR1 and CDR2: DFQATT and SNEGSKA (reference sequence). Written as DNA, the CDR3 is TGCAGTGCCCTAAGCGGGGCAGGGGCAGAGACCCAGTACTTC. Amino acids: CSALSGAGAETQYF.

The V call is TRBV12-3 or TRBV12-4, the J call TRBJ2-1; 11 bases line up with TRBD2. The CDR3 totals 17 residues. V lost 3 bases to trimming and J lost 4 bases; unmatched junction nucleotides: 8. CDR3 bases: TGTGCCAGCAGTTTGGATCCGACTAGCGGGAAATACAATGAGCAGTTCTTC. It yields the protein CASSLDPTSGKYNEQFF.

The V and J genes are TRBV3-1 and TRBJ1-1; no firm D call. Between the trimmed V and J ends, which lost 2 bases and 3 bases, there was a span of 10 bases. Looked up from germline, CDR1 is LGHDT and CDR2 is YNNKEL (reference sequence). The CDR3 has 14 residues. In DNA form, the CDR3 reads TGTGCCAGCAGCCAATCCTCCAGCGACACTGAAGCTTTCTTT. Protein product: CASSQSSSDTEAFF.

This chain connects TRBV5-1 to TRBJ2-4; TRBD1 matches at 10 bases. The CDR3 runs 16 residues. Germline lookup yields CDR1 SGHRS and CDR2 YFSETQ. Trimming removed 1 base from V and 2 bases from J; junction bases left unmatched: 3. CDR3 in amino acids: CASSLPGQGTKNIQYF. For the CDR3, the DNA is TGCGCCAGCAGCTTGCCGGGACAGGGGACCAAAAACATTCAGTACTTC.

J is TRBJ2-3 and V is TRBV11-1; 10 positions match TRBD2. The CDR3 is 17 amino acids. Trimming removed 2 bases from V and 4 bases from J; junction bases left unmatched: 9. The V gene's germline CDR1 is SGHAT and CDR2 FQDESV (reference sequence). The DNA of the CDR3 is TGTGCCAGCAGCTTACTCCCAACTAGCGGGGACTCAGATACGCAGTATTTT. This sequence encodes CASSLLPTSGDSDTQYF.

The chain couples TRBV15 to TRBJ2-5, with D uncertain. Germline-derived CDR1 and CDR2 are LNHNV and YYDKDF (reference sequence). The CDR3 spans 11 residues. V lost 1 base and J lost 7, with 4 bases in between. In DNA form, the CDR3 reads TGTGCCACCAGCAGAGGAACGACCCAGTACTTC. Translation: CATSRGTTQYF.

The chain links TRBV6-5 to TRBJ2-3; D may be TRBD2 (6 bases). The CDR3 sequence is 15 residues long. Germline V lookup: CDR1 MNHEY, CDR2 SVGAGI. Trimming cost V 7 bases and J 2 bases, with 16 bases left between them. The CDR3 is CASNRAGSFTDTQYF. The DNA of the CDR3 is TGTGCCAGCAACCGCGCGGGGTCGTTCACAGATACGCAGTATTTT.

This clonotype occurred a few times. The DNA of the CDR3 is TGTGCCAGCAGTTGGGGGGACAGGGGTCCCTACGAGCAGTACTTC. Translation gives CASSWGDRGPYEQYF. This sequence joins TRBV7-2 and TRBJ2-7, with 10 bases that match TRBD1. J gave up 2 bases and V 6 bases, and 7 bases lay outside the gene matches. The CDR3 has 15 amino acids. Germline CDR1 is SGHTA and CDR2 is FQGNSA. The entire variable domain, with the rest obtained from reference TRBV7-2 and TRBJ2-7, is as follows: GAGVSQSPSNKVTEKGKDVELRCDPISGHTALYWYRQSLGQGLEFLIYFQGNSAPDKSGLPSDRFSAERTGGSVSTLTIQRTQQEDSAVYLCASSWGDRGPYEQYFGPGTRLTVT.

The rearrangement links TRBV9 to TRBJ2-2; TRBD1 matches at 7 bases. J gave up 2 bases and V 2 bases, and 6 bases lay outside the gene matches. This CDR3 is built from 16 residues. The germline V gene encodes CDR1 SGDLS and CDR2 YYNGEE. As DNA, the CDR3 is TGTGCCAGCAGCGTTCGGACAGGACCCAACACCGGGGAGCTGTTTTTT. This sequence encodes CASSVRTGPNTGELFF.

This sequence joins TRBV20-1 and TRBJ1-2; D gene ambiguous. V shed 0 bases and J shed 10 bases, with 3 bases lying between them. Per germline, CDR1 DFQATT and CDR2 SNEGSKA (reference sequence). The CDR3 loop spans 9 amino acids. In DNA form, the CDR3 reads TGCAGTGCTAGAGATGCCTACACCTTC. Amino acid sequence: CSARDAYTF.

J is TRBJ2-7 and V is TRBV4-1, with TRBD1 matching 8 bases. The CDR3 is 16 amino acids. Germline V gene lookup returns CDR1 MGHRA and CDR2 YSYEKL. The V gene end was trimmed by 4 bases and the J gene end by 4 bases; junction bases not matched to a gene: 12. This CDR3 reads CASSRDPGQAGYEQYF. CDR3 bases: TGCGCCAGCAGCCGAGACCCGGGACAGGCGGGTTACGAGCAGTACTTC.

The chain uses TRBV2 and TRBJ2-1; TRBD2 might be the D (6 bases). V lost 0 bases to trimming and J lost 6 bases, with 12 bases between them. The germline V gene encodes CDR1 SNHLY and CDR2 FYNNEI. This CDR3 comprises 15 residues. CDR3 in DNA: TGTGCCAGCAGTGAAGCGGGTGGGACTCGCAATGAGCAGTTCTTC. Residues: CASSEAGGTRNEQFF.

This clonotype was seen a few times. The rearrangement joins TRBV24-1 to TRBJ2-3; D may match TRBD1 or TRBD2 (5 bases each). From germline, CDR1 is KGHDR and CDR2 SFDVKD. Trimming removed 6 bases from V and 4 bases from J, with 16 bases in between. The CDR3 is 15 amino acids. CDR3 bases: TGTGCCACCAGTCCCCAGGGAGAGGGTGCAGATACGCAGTATTTT. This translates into CATSPQGEGADTQYF.

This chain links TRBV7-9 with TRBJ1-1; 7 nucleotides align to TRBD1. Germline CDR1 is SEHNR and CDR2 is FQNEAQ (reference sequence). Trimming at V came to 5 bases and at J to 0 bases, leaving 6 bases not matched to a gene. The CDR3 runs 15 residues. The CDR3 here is CASSRGGQLNTEAFF. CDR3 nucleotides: TGTGCCAGCAGCCGCGGGGGACAGTTGAACACTGAAGCTTTCTTT.

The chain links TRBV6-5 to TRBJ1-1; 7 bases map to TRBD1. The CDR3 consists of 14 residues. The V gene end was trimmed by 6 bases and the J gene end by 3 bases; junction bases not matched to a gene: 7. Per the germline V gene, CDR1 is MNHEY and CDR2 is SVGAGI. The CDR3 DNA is TGTGCCAGCAGAACCGACAGGGTGGACACTGAAGCTTTCTTT. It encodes CASRTDRVDTEAFF.

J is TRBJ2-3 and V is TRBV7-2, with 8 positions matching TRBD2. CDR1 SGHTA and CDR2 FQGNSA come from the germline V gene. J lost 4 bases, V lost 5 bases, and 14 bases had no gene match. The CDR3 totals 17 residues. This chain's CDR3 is CASSASGTSPVADTQYF. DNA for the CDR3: TGTGCCAGCAGCGCATCCGGGACTAGTCCTGTTGCAGATACGCAGTATTTT. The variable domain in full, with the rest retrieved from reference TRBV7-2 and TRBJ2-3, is GAGVSQSPSNKVTEKGKDVELRCDPISGHTALYWYRQSLGQGLEFLIYFQGNSAPDKSGLPSDRFSAERTGGSVSTLTIQRTQQEDSAVYLCASSASGTSPVADTQYFGPGTRLTVL.

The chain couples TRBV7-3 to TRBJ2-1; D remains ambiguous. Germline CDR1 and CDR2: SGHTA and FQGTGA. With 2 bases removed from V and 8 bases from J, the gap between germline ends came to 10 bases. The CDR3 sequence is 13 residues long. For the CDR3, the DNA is TGTGCCAGCAGCTTAGATAGGGATGATGAGCAGTTCTTC. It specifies CASSLDRDDEQFF.

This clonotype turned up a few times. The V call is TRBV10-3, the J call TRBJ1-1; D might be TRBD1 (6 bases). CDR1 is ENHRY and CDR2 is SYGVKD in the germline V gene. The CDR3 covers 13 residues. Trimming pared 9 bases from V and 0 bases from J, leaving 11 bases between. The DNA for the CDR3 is TGTGCCATTGCACAGGGTATGAACACTGAAGCTTTCTTT. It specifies CAIAQGMNTEAFF.

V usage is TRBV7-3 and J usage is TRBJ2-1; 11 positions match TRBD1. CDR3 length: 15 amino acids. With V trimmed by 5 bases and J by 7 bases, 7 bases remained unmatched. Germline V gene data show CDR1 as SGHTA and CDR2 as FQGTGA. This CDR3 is CASSRAGTGGNEQFF. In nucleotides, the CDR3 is TGTGCCAGCAGCCGAGCCGGGACAGGGGGGAATGAGCAGTTCTTC.

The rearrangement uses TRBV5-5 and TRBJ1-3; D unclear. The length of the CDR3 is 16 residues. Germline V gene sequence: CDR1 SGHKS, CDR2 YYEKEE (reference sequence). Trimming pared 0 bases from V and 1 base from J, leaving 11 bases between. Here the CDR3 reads CASSLEGRASGNTIYF. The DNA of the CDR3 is TGTGCCAGCAGCTTGGAGGGCAGAGCTTCTGGAAACACCATATATTTT.

CDR3: CASSQEGGEGPETQYF. DNA for the CDR3: TGCGCCAGCAGCCAAGAGGGAGGGGAAGGCCCGGAGACCCAGTACTTC. The V gene is TRBV4-3, the J gene TRBJ2-5; TRBD2 agrees at 7 bases. With 0 bases clipped from V and 5 bases from J, the junction kept 9 bases outside the gene matches. The germline V gene has CDR1 LGHNA and CDR2 YSLEER. The CDR3 loop spans 16 amino acids.

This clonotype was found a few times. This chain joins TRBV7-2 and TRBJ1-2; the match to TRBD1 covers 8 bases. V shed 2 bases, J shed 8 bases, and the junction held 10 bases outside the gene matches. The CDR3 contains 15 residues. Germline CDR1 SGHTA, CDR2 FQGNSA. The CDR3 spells CASSLRQGLTGGYTF. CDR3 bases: TGTGCCAGCAGCTTACGACAGGGGCTGACGGGGGGCTACACCTTC.

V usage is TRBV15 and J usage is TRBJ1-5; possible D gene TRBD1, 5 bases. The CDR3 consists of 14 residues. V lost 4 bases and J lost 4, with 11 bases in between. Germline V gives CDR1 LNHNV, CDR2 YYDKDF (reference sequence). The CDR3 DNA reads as TGTGCCACCAGCACCAGGGTAGGGAATCAGCCCCAGCATTTT. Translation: CATSTRVGNQPQHF.

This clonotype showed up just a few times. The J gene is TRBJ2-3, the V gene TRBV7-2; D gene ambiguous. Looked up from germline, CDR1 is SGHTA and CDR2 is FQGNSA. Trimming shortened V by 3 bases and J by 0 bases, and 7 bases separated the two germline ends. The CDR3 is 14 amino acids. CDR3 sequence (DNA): TGTGCCAGCAGCTTTTCTAGGAGCACAGATACGCAGTATTTT. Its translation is CASSFSRSTDTQYF.

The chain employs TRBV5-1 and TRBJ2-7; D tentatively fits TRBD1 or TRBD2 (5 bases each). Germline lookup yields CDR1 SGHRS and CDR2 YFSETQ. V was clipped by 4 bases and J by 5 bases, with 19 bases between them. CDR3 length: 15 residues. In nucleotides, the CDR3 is TGCGCCAGCAGCCCGGGACCCGCCGACGGGGACGAGCAGTACTTC. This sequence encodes CASSPGPADGDEQYF.

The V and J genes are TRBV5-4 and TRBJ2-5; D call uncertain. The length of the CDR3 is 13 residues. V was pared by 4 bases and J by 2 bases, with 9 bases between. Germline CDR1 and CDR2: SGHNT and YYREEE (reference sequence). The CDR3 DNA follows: TGTGCCAGCAGCGAGACCGATCAAGAGACCCAGTACTTC. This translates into CASSETDQETQYF.

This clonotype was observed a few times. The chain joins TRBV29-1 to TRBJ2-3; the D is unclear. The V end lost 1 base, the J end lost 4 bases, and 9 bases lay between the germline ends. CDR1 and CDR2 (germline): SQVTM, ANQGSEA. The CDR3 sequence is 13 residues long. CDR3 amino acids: CSVEGSPPDTQYF. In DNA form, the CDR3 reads TGCAGCGTTGAAGGCTCACCGCCAGATACGCAGTATTTT.